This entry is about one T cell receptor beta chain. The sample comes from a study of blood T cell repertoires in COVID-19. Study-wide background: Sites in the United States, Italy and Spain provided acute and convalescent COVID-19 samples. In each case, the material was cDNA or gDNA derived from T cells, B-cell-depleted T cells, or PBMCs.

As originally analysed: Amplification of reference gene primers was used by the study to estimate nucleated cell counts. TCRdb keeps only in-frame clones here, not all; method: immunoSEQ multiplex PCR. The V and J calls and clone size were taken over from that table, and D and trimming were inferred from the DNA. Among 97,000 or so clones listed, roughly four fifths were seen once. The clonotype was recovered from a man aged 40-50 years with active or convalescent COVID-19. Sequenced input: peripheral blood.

CDR3 in DNA: TGTGCCAGCAGCCAAACTATGGGCTACACCTTC. It yields the protein CASSQTMGYTF. V gene TRBV6-5 combines with J gene TRBJ1-2; D gene unclear. Between the trimmed V and J ends, which lost 6 bases and 8 bases, there was a span of 10 bases. The CDR3 is 11 residues long. Germline lookup yields CDR1 MNHEY and CDR2 SVGAGI.